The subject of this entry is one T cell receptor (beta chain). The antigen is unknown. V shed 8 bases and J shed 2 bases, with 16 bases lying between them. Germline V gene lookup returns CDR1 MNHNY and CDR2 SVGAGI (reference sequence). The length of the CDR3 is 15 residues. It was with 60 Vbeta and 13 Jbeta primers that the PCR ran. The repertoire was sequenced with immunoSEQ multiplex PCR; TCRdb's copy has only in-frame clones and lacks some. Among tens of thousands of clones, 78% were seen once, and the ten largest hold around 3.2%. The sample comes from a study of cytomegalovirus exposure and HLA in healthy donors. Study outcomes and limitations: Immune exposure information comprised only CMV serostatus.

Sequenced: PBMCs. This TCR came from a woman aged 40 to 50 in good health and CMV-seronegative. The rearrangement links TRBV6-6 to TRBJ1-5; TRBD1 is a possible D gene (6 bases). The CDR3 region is CASQHPGHGNQPQHF. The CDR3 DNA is TGTGCCAGCCAGCATCCGGGACACGGCAATCAGCCCCAGCATTTT.